The sequence of this TCR beta chain was determined in a study of blood T cell repertoires in COVID-19. In the study overall: Some COVID-19 samples were acute and others convalescent; all came from the United States, Italy and Spain. In each case, the material was cDNA or gDNA derived from T cells, B-cell-depleted T cells, or PBMCs.

Original processing methods: Amplification from reference gene primers served as the basis for estimated nucleated cell counts. Sequenced by immunoSEQ multiplex PCR; TCRdb stores in-frame clones only, minus some. The D gene and trimming were derived from the DNA, and the V and J assignments and clone size from that table. The repertoire holds roughly 98,000 clones, 82% seen once, with 9.5% to 13% in the top ten. The CDR3 extends over 14 amino acids. The germline CDR1 and CDR2 sequences are SNHLY and FYNNEI. V shed 6 bases, J shed 4 bases, and the junction held 4 bases outside the gene matches. V and J are TRBV2 and TRBJ2-2; 8 nucleotides agree with TRBD1. The source material was peripheral blood. This sequence was found in a man in his 70s with active or convalescent COVID-19. This CDR3 is CASRGTGRTGELFF. DNA for the CDR3: TGTGCCAGCAGGGGGACAGGACGCACCGGGGAGCTGTTTTTT.